This T cell receptor (beta chain) was recovered during a study of naive CD8 T cells in extremely preterm neonates. The CDR3 runs 16 residues. The V end was cut by 7 bases, the J end by 0 bases, with 16 bases between. Germline V gene sequence: CDR1 SEHNR, CDR2 FQNEAQ (reference sequence). The assay was immunoSEQ multiplex PCR, and TCRdb's table has in-frame clones only and misses some. The profile shows 6,000 to 9,000 clones, 95% to 98% of them singletons. Sequenced: naive CD8+ T cells from blood. The origin of this receptor is a human donor in good health. The gene calls are TRBV7-9 and TRBJ2-1; no reliable D call. The CDR3 region is CASTRGAESSYNEQFF. CDR3 DNA sequence: TGTGCCAGCACCCGCGGCGCAGAGAGCTCCTACAATGAGCAGTTCTTC.